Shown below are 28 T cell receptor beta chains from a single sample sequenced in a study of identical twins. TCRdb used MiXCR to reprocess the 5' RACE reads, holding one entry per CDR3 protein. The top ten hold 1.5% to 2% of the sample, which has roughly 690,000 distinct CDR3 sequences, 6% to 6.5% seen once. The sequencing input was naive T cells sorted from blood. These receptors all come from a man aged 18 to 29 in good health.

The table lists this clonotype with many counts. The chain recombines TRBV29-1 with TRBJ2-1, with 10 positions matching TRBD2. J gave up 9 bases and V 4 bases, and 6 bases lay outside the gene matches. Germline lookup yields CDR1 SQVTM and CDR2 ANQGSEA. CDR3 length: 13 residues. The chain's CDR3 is CSVVIAGGIEQFF. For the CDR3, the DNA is TGCAGCGTTGTAATAGCGGGAGGTATTGAGCAGTTCTTC.

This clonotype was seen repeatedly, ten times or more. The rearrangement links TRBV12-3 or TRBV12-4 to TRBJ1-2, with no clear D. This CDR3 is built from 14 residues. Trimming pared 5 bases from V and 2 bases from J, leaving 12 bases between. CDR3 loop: CASSPQTRNYGYTF. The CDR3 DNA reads TGTGCCAGCAGTCCCCAGACACGGAACTATGGCTACACCTTC.

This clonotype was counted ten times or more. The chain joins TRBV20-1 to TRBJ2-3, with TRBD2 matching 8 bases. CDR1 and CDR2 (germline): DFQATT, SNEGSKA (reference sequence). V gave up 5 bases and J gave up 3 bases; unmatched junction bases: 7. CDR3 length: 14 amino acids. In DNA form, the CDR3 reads TGCAGTGCTGCATCCGGGACTAGTACAGATACGCAGTATTTT. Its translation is CSAASGTSTDTQYF.

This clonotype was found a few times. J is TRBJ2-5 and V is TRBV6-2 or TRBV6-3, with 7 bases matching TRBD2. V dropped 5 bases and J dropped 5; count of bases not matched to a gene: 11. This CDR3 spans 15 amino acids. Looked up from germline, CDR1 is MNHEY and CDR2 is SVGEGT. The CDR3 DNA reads TGTGCCAGCAGTCAACAGCGGGATGTGGAGGAGACCCAGTACTTC. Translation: CASSQQRDVEETQYF.

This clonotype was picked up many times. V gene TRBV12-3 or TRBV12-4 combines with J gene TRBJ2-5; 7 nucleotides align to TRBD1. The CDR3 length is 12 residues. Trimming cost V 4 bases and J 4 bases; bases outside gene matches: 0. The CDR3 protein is CASSWTGETQYF. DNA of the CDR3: TGTGCCAGCAGTTGGACAGGAGAGACCCAGTACTTC.

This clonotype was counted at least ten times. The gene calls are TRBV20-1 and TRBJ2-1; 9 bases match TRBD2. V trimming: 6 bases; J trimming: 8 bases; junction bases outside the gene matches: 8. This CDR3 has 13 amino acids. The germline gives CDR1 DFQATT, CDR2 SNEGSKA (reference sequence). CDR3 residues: CSARPLAGYEQFF. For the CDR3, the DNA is TGCAGTGCCCGCCCCCTAGCGGGATATGAGCAGTTCTTC.

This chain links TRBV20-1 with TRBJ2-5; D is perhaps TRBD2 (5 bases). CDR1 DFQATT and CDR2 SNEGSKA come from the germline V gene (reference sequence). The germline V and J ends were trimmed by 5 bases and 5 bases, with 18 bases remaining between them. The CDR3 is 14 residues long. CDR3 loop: CSALDLAMKETQYF. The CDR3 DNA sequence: TGCAGTGCTCTGGACTTGGCCATGAAGGAGACCCAGTACTTC.

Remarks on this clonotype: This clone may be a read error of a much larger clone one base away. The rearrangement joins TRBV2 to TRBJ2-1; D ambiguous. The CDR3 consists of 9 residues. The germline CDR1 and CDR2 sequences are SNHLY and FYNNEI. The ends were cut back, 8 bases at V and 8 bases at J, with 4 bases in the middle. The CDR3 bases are TGTGCCAGCGGGGATGAGCAGTTCTTC. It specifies CASGDEQFF.

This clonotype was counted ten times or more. The DNA for the CDR3 is TGTGCCAGCAGCCCAAAGCGGGATCCGGATACGCAGTATTTT. It encodes CASSPKRDPDTQYF. This rearrangement joins TRBV7-2 to TRBJ2-3; TRBD2 aligns across 7 bases. The germline V gene encodes CDR1 SGHTA and CDR2 FQGNSA. Losses at the gene ends were 5 bases for V and 6 bases for J; bases not matched to a gene: 8. The CDR3 loop spans 14 amino acids.

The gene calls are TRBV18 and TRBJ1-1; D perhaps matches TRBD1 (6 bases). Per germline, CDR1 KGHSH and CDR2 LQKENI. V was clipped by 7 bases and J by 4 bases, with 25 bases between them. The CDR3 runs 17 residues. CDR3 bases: TGTGCCAGCTTGCAAACCCCTAACAGGGTATGGCGCACTGAAGCTTTCTTT. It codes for CASLQTPNRVWRTEAFF.

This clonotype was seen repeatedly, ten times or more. As DNA, the CDR3 is TGTGCCAGCAGCTTAAGTTCTAGCGGCAACCAAGAGACCCAGTACTTC. Its protein is CASSLSSSGNQETQYF. V usage is TRBV7-2 and J usage is TRBJ2-5; TRBD2 matches 7 bases. The CDR3 consists of 16 residues. The V and J ends lost 2 bases and 0 bases, in that order; junction bases with no gene match: 6. CDR1 and CDR2 from the germline V gene are SGHTA and FQGNSA.

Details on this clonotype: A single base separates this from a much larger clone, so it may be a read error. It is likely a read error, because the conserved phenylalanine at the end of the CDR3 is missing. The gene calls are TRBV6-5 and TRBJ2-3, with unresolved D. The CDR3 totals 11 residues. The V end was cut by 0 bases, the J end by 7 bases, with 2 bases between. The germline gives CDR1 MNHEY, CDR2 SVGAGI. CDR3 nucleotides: TGTGCCAGCAGTTACTCAAATACGCAGTATATT. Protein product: CASSYSNTQYI.

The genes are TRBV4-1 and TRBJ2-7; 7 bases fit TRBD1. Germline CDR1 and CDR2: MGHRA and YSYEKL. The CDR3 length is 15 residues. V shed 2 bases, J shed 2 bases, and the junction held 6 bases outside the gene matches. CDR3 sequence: CASSQLWTGTYEQYV. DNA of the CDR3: TGCGCCAGCAGCCAACTCTGGACAGGAACCTACGAGCAGTACGTC.

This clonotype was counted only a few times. The CDR3 sequence: CASSPRSSGNTIYF. The CDR3 DNA reads TGTGCCAGCAGTCCCAGGAGCTCTGGAAACACCATATATTTT. The chain joins TRBV4-2 to TRBJ1-3; D gene ambiguous. The CDR3 is made up of 14 amino acids. Trimming cost V 6 bases and J 0 bases, with 9 bases left between them. From germline, CDR1 is LGHNA and CDR2 YNFKEQ.

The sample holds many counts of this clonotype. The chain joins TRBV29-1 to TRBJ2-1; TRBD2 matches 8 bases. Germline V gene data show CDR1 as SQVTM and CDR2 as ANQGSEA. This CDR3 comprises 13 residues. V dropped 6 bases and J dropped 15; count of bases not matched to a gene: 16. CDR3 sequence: CSVITAGGRRMFF. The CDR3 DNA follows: TGCAGCGTGATAACCGCGGGAGGAAGAAGGATGTTCTTC.

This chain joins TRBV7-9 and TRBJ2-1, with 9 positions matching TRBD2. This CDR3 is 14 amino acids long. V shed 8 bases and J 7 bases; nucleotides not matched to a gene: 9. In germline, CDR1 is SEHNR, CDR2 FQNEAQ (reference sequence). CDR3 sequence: CASRAGGPRNEQFF. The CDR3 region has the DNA TGTGCCAGCCGCGCGGGAGGGCCGAGGAATGAGCAGTTCTTC.

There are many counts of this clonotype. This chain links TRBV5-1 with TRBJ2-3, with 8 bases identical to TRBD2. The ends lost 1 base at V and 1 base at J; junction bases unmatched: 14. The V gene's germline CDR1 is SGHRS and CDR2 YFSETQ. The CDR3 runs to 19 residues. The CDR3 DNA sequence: TGCGCCAGCAGCTTGCCAGGGGCGGTCAGCGGGAGCCGCACAGATACGCAGTATTTT. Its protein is CASSLPGAVSGSRTDTQYF. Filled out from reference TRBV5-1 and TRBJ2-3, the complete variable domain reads KAGVTQTPRYLIKTRGQQVTLSCSPISGHRSVSWYQQTPGQGLQFLFEYFSETQRNKGNFPGRFSGRQFSNSRSEMNVSTLELGDSALYLCASSLPGAVSGSRTDTQYFGPGTRLTVL.

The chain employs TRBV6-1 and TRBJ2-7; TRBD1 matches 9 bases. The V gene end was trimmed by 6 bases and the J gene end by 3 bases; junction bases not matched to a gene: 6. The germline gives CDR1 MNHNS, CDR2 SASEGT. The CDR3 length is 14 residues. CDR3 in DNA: TGTGCCAGCAGACAAGGACAGGGGAGCTACGAGCAGTACGTC. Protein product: CASRQGQGSYEQYV.

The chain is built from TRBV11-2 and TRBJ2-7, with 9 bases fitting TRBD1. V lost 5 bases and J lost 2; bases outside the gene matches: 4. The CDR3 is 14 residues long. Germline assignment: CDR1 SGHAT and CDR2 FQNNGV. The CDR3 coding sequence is TGTGCCAGCAGCAAGTGGGACAGGGCCTACGAGCAGTACTTC. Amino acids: CASSKWDRAYEQYF.

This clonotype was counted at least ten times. The CDR3 reads CASSRDPSGSYEQYF. The CDR3 DNA reads as TGCGCCAGCAGTCGGGACCCCTCAGGGTCTTACGAGCAGTACTTC. The gene calls are TRBV5-1 and TRBJ2-7; D possibly uses TRBD1 or TRBD2 (5 bases each). Germline V gene lookup returns CDR1 SGHRS and CDR2 YFSETQ. V was clipped by 5 bases and J by 4 bases, with 19 bases between them. The CDR3 length is 15 residues.

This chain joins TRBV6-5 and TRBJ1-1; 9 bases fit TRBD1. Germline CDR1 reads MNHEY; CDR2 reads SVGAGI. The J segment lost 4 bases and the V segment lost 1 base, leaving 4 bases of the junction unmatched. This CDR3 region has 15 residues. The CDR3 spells CASSYWGQGGTEAFF. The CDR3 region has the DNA TGTGCCAGCAGTTACTGGGGACAGGGAGGCACTGAAGCTTTCTTT.

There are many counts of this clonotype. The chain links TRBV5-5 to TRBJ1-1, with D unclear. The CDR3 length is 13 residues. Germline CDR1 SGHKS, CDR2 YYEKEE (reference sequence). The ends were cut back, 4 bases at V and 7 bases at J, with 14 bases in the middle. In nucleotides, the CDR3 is TGTGCCAGCAGCCCCGTCCCAGGTGTTGAAGCTTTCTTT. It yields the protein CASSPVPGVEAFF.

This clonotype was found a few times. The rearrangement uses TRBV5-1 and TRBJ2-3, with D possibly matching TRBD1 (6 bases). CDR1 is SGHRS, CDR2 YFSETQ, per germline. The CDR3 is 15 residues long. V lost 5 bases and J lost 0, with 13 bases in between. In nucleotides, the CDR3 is TGCGCCAGCAGGGGGGCTAGCAGAAGCACAGATACGCAGTATTTT. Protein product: CASRGASRSTDTQYF.

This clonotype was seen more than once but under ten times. CDR3 loop: CSARALAGEYNGELFF. CDR3 bases: TGCAGTGCTAGAGCACTAGCGGGAGAATATAACGGGGAGCTGTTTTTT. The chain is built from TRBV20-1 and TRBJ2-2; TRBD2 aligns across 11 bases. The CDR3 is made up of 16 amino acids. CDR1 and CDR2 from the germline V gene are DFQATT and SNEGSKA (reference sequence). Unmatched junction bases numbered 8, after V lost 1 base and J lost 7 bases.

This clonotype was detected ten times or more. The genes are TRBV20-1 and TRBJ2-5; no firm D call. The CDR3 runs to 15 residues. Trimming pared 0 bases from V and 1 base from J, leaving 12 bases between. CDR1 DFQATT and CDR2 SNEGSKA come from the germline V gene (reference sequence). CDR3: CSARDDLLTQETQYF. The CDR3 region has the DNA TGCAGTGCTAGAGATGACCTTCTGACCCAAGAGACCCAGTACTTC.

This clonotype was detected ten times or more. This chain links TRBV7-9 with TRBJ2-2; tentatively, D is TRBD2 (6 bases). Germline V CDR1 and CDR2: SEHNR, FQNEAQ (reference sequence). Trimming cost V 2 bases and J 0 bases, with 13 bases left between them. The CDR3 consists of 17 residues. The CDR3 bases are TGTGCCAGCAGCTTACCTTTCCTAGCGCCGAACACCGGGGAGCTGTTTTTT. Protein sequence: CASSLPFLAPNTGELFF.

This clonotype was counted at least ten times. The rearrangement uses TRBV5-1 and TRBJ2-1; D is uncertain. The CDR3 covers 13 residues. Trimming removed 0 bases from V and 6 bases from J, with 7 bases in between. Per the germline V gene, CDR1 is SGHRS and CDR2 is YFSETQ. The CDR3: CASSLGAANEQFF. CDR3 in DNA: TGCGCCAGCAGCTTGGGCGCAGCCAATGAGCAGTTCTTC. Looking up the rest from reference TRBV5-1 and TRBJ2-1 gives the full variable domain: KAGVTQTPRYLIKTRGQQVTLSCSPISGHRSVSWYQQTPGQGLQFLFEYFSETQRNKGNFPGRFSGRQFSNSRSEMNVSTLELGDSALYLCASSLGAANEQFFGPGTRLTVL.

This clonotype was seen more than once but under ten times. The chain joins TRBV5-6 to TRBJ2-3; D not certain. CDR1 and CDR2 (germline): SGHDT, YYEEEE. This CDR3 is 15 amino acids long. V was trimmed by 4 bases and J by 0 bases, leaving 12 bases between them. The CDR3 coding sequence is TGTGCCAGCAGCCCGGAGACGTATAGCACAGATACGCAGTATTTT. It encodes CASSPETYSTDTQYF.